The rows below give T cell receptor beta chains drawn from one sample of a study of T cells in Graves' hyperthyroidism and ophthalmopathy. TCRdb re-analysed the multiplex PCR reads in MiXCR, keeping a single row per CDR3 protein. The repertoire has approximately 740,000 distinct CDR3 sequences, around 13% of them found once; the top ten carry about 10%. The sequencing sample was made of blood. The receptor set was obtained from a woman aged 18 to 35 with Graves' hyperthyroidism. CDR3s include the opening cysteine and the closing phenylalanine or tryptophan. D genes are given only for firm matches. Clone sizes are given selectively: once, few, many, or a class where the clone is expanded.

clone_size: many; d_call: TRBD1; v_call: TRBV20-1; j_call: TRBJ2-2; cdr3_nt: TGCAGTGCTGTGCCCGGGACAGCGAACACCGGGGAGCTGTTTTTT; cdr3_aa: CSAVPGTANTGELFF
clone_size: many; d_call: .; v_call: TRBV30; j_call: TRBJ1-1; cdr3_nt: TGTGCCTGGACGTTTTATGGGGTCTACACTGAAGCTTTCTTT; cdr3_aa: CAWTFYGVYTEAFF
clone_size: few; d_call: TRBD1; v_call: TRBV30; j_call: TRBJ1-5; cdr3_nt: TGTGCCTGGGAGCCGGGACAGGGATATCAGCCCCAGCATTTT; cdr3_aa: CAWEPGQGYQPQHF
clone_size: many; d_call: TRBD1; v_call: TRBV20-1; j_call: TRBJ2-3; cdr3_nt: TGCAGTGCCAAGACAGGGAGTAAAACAGATACGCAGTATTTT; cdr3_aa: CSAKTGSKTDTQYF
clone_size: .; d_call: .; v_call: TRBV4-3; j_call: TRBJ1-6; cdr3_nt: TGCGCCAGCAGCCGGGAAAAGGGGAAGGGATATAATTCACCCCTCCACTTT; cdr3_aa: CASSREKGKGYNSPLHF
clone_size: many; d_call: TRBD1; v_call: TRBV30; j_call: TRBJ1-1; cdr3_nt: TGTGCCTGGAGTGAAGGGGGCGCGCACACTGAAGCTTTCTTT; cdr3_aa: CAWSEGGAHTEAFF
clone_size: .; d_call: .; v_call: TRBV6-1; j_call: TRBJ2-2; cdr3_nt: TGTGCCAGCGGGCCACGGGGCGGGGAGCTGTTTTTT; cdr3_aa: CASGPRGGELFF
clone_size: .; d_call: TRBD2; v_call: TRBV5-4; j_call: TRBJ2-3; cdr3_nt: TGTGCCAGCAGCTTCCGGGGACTAGCGTTACCAGATACGCAGTATTTT; cdr3_aa: CASSFRGLALPDTQYF
clone_size: .; d_call: .; v_call: TRBV6-1; j_call: TRBJ1-5; cdr3_nt: TGTGCCAGCAGCCCAACAGGATTCCTTAGCAATCAGCCCCAGCATTTT; cdr3_aa: CASSPTGFLSNQPQHF
clone_size: few; d_call: .; v_call: TRBV6-2/TRBV6-3; j_call: TRBJ2-1; cdr3_nt: TGTGCCAGCGGCCCCTGGTCCTACAATGAGCAGTTCTTC; cdr3_aa: CASGPWSYNEQFF
clone_size: many; d_call: .; v_call: TRBV6-1; j_call: TRBJ2-3; cdr3_nt: TGTGCCAGCAAAACCCCGGGGCGCACAGATACGCAGTATTTT; cdr3_aa: CASKTPGRTDTQYF
clone_size: few; d_call: .; v_call: TRBV13; j_call: TRBJ2-7; cdr3_nt: TGTGCCAGCAGCTTAGCCCCCTGGATTGCAGGGGACCGCAGGAGCTACGAGCAGTACTTC; cdr3_aa: CASSLAPWIAGDRRSYEQYF
clone_size: many; d_call: .; v_call: TRBV6-1; j_call: TRBJ2-7; cdr3_nt: TGTGCCAGCAGTGCCCGGGACGGCGACTACGAGCAGTACTTC; cdr3_aa: CASSARDGDYEQYF
clone_size: .; d_call: .; v_call: TRBV14; j_call: TRBJ1-1; cdr3_nt: TGTGCCAGCAGCGACCCTCCCCTAGAGGAGGCTTTCTTT; cdr3_aa: CASSDPPLEEAFF
clone_size: .; d_call: .; v_call: TRBV28; j_call: TRBJ2-1; cdr3_nt: TGTGCCGTGGGAGCCTTCTCCTACAATGAGCAGTTCTTC; cdr3_aa: CAVGAFSYNEQFF
clone_size: many; d_call: .; v_call: TRBV20-1; j_call: TRBJ1-1; cdr3_nt: TGCAGTGCTCAGACAGAGGGGATTGGGTCTGAAGCTTTCTTT; cdr3_aa: CSAQTEGIGSEAFF
clone_size: many; d_call: .; v_call: TRBV18; j_call: TRBJ2-1; cdr3_nt: TGTGCCAGCTCACCACCTCGCGGTAACAACAATGAGCAGTTCTTC; cdr3_aa: CASSPPRGNNNEQFF
clone_size: few; d_call: .; v_call: TRBV20-1; j_call: TRBJ2-1; cdr3_nt: TGCAGTGCTAACAGAGGGGGCAATGAGCAGTTCTTC; cdr3_aa: CSANRGGNEQFF
clone_size: few; d_call: .; v_call: TRBV20-1; j_call: TRBJ2-5; cdr3_nt: TGCAGTGCTACTTCGGCGTCTCAAGAGACCCAGTACTTC; cdr3_aa: CSATSASQETQYF
clone_size: many; d_call: .; v_call: TRBV7-9; j_call: TRBJ2-5; cdr3_nt: TGTGCCAGCAGCTTAACCCCGAGAGAGACCCAGTACTTC; cdr3_aa: CASSLTPRETQYF
clone_size: many; d_call: .; v_call: TRBV2; j_call: TRBJ2-7; cdr3_nt: TGTGCCAGCAGTGAAGAACAGGGCCCTTCCTACGAGCAGTACTTC; cdr3_aa: CASSEEQGPSYEQYF
clone_size: .; d_call: .; v_call: TRBV4-1; j_call: TRBJ2-2; cdr3_nt: TGCGCCAGCAGCCAACCGACTAGACATCTCACCGGGGAGCTGTTTTTT; cdr3_aa: CASSQPTRHLTGELFF
clone_size: many; d_call: .; v_call: TRBV20-1; j_call: TRBJ2-7; cdr3_nt: TGCAGTGCTCAGCCGACAGGTCCTTACTACGAGCAGTACTTC; cdr3_aa: CSAQPTGPYYEQYF
clone_size: many; d_call: .; v_call: TRBV7-9; j_call: TRBJ2-1; cdr3_nt: TGTGCCAGCAGCTCCGTGAAGGCTAGCGATTACAATGAGCAGTTCTTC; cdr3_aa: CASSSVKASDYNEQFF
clone_size: .; d_call: TRBD1; v_call: TRBV29-1; j_call: TRBJ2-7; cdr3_nt: TGCAGCGCCGGACAGGGTTACTACGAGCAGTACTTC; cdr3_aa: CSAGQGYYEQYF
clone_size: many; d_call: TRBD1; v_call: TRBV6-1; j_call: TRBJ2-3; cdr3_nt: TGTGCCAGCAGTAGACCTGACAGGGCAGATACGCAGTATTTT; cdr3_aa: CASSRPDRADTQYF
clone_size: few; d_call: .; v_call: TRBV9; j_call: TRBJ2-2; cdr3_nt: TGTGCCAGCAGCGTAGCTGGAGCTTGGACCGGGGAGCTGTTTTTT; cdr3_aa: CASSVAGAWTGELFF
clone_size: many; d_call: .; v_call: TRBV20-1; j_call: TRBJ2-7; cdr3_nt: TGCAGTGCTAGTGGGCTCGCCGGAGGGGCGTTCAGCGAGCAGTACTTC; cdr3_aa: CSASGLAGGAFSEQYF
clone_size: many; d_call: .; v_call: TRBV20-1; j_call: TRBJ2-1; cdr3_nt: TGCAGTGCTAGAGAATTTGGGGGAGGCAATGAGCAGTTCTTC; cdr3_aa: CSAREFGGGNEQFF
clone_size: .; d_call: TRBD2; v_call: TRBV9; j_call: TRBJ2-7; cdr3_nt: TGTGCCAGCAGCGTAGGGGCCCAGCGGGAGGTCCCCTACGAGCAGTACTTC; cdr3_aa: CASSVGAQREVPYEQYF
clone_size: few; d_call: .; v_call: TRBV10-3; j_call: TRBJ1-2; cdr3_nt: TGTGCCATCAGAGACGCTGCTTTGGACAGCCGGGACTATGGCTACACCTTC; cdr3_aa: CAIRDAALDSRDYGYTF
clone_size: .; d_call: TRBD2; v_call: TRBV4-2; j_call: TRBJ2-1; cdr3_nt: TGTGCCAGCAGCATAAAAGCGGGAGATCCATTCGATGAGCAGTTCTTC; cdr3_aa: CASSIKAGDPFDEQFF
clone_size: few; d_call: TRBD1; v_call: TRBV20-1; j_call: TRBJ1-6; cdr3_nt: TGCAGTGCTAGAGATGGGGGGGACAGGGAATCCTATAATTCACCCCTCCACTTT; cdr3_aa: CSARDGGDRESYNSPLHF
clone_size: many; d_call: .; v_call: TRBV13; j_call: TRBJ1-2; cdr3_nt: TGTGCCAGCACGGGGGAGGGCCTCTATGGCTACACCTTC; cdr3_aa: CASTGEGLYGYTF
clone_size: many; d_call: TRBD2; v_call: TRBV9; j_call: TRBJ2-1; cdr3_nt: TGTGCCAGCAGCTCACACTCTTGGCGGGAGAACGATGAGCAGTTCTTC; cdr3_aa: CASSSHSWRENDEQFF
clone_size: many; d_call: .; v_call: TRBV12-3/TRBV12-4; j_call: TRBJ1-1; cdr3_nt: TGTGCCAGCAGTTTAGAGCCGCTGGGACAGAACACTGAAGCTTTCTTT; cdr3_aa: CASSLEPLGQNTEAFF
clone_size: once; d_call: .; v_call: TRBV6-1; j_call: TRBJ2-7; cdr3_nt: TGTGCCAGCAGCCGTTCCGGGGCATCCTACGAGCAGTACTTC; cdr3_aa: CASSRSGASYEQYF
clone_size: .; d_call: .; v_call: TRBV6-1; j_call: TRBJ2-4; cdr3_nt: TGTGCCAGCGGAACGCGACAGTTAGCCAAAAACATTCAGTACTTC; cdr3_aa: CASGTRQLAKNIQYF
clone_size: many; d_call: .; v_call: TRBV2; j_call: TRBJ1-1; cdr3_nt: TGTGCCAGCAGCGACAGTTCGTGGGGAGGGGGAGCTTTCTTT; cdr3_aa: CASSDSSWGGGAFF
clone_size: many; d_call: .; v_call: TRBV30; j_call: TRBJ2-7; cdr3_nt: TGTGCCTGGAGTGGTCCTCTCCAATACGCGCAGTACTTC; cdr3_aa: CAWSGPLQYAQYF
clone_size: many; d_call: .; v_call: TRBV28; j_call: TRBJ1-5; cdr3_nt: TGTGCCAGCAGTTTTAGGGGGCCCCAGCATTTT; cdr3_aa: CASSFRGPQHF
clone_size: .; d_call: TRBD2; v_call: TRBV14; j_call: TRBJ2-7; cdr3_nt: TGTGCCAGCAGCCAAGATAGGACTAGCGGGAGGGCCTCGTACGAGCAGTACTTC; cdr3_aa: CASSQDRTSGRASYEQYF
clone_size: few; d_call: .; v_call: TRBV6-5; j_call: TRBJ1-6; cdr3_nt: TGTGCCAGCAGTTACGACAGGTTCAGGCATTCACCCCTCCACTTT; cdr3_aa: CASSYDRFRHSPLHF
clone_size: many; d_call: .; v_call: TRBV20-1; j_call: TRBJ2-1; cdr3_nt: TGCAGTGCTAGAGATCAGTCCCGGGAACTTGATGAGCAGTTCTTC; cdr3_aa: CSARDQSRELDEQFF
clone_size: many; d_call: .; v_call: TRBV6-2/TRBV6-3; j_call: TRBJ2-7; cdr3_nt: TGTGCCAGCAGTTACAGTGGGTTCCCCTACGAGCAGTACTTC; cdr3_aa: CASSYSGFPYEQYF
clone_size: many; d_call: TRBD2; v_call: TRBV24-1; j_call: TRBJ2-3; cdr3_nt: TGTGCCACCAGTGATTTGCCTGCTAGCGGGAGCGCAGATACGCAGTATTTT; cdr3_aa: CATSDLPASGSADTQYF
clone_size: many; d_call: .; v_call: TRBV18; j_call: TRBJ1-3; cdr3_nt: TGTGCCAGCTCGGCCTCCGGGGTGAACACCATATATTTT; cdr3_aa: CASSASGVNTIYF
clone_size: many; d_call: .; v_call: TRBV11-2; j_call: TRBJ2-1; cdr3_nt: TGTGCCAGCAGCCTGACCGCCGACAGCATGGGGCAGTTCTTC; cdr3_aa: CASSLTADSMGQFF
clone_size: .; d_call: TRBD1; v_call: TRBV20-1; j_call: TRBJ2-5; cdr3_nt: TGCAGTGCTAGCGGGACAGGGAGCCAAGAGACCCAGTACTTC; cdr3_aa: CSASGTGSQETQYF
clone_size: many; d_call: .; v_call: TRBV2; j_call: TRBJ1-6; cdr3_nt: TGTGCCAGCAGTGAAGTTCTGGCAGGGAATTCACCCCTCCACTTT; cdr3_aa: CASSEVLAGNSPLHF
clone_size: .; d_call: TRBD1; v_call: TRBV28; j_call: TRBJ2-1; cdr3_nt: TGTGCCAGCAGCCAAGCTAAAGGGACAGGTGCCGAGCAGTTCTTC; cdr3_aa: CASSQAKGTGAEQFF
clone_size: many; d_call: TRBD2; v_call: TRBV7-2; j_call: TRBJ2-7; cdr3_nt: TGTGCCAGCAGCTTAGTTTCCCTTCTAAGCGGGAGGACTAGCGAGCAGTACTTC; cdr3_aa: CASSLVSLLSGRTSEQYF
clone_size: .; d_call: .; v_call: TRBV11-2; j_call: TRBJ2-7; cdr3_nt: TGTGCCAGCAGCTTAGCCCTCGTCGGGGCGCGGGAGCAGTACTTC; cdr3_aa: CASSLALVGAREQYF
clone_size: many; d_call: .; v_call: TRBV11-2; j_call: TRBJ1-3; cdr3_nt: TGTGCCAACGTAGGAGCCAAGACCTCAGGGACAAGCTCTGGAAACACCATATATTTT; cdr3_aa: CANVGAKTSGTSSGNTIYF
clone_size: many; d_call: .; v_call: TRBV11-2; j_call: TRBJ2-6; cdr3_nt: TGTGCCAGCAGGCCCCCCGTGGGGTCTGGGGCCAACGTCCTGACTTTC; cdr3_aa: CASRPPVGSGANVLTF
clone_size: many; d_call: .; v_call: TRBV30; j_call: TRBJ1-1; cdr3_nt: TGTGCCTGGAAAGAGAACACTGAAGCTTTCTTT; cdr3_aa: CAWKENTEAFF
clone_size: many; d_call: TRBD1; v_call: TRBV7-3; j_call: TRBJ2-5; cdr3_nt: TGTGCCGGAACAGAAGTAGGACAGGGGATCGCAGAGACCCAGTACTTC; cdr3_aa: CAGTEVGQGIAETQYF
clone_size: few; d_call: .; v_call: TRBV28; j_call: TRBJ2-4; cdr3_nt: TGTGCCAGCACGGGGAGCCAAAACATTCAGTACTTC; cdr3_aa: CASTGSQNIQYF